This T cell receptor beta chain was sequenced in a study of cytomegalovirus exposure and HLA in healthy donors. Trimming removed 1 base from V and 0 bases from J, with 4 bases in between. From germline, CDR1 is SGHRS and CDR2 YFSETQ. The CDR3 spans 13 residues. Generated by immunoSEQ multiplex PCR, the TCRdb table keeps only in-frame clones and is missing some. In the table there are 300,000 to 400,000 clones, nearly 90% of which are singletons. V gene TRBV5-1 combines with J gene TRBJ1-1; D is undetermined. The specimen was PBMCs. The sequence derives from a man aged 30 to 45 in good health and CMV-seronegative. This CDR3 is CASSLQMNTEAFF. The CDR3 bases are TGCGCCAGCAGCTTGCAAATGAACACTGAAGCTTTCTTT.